A single sample gave rise to the 14 T cell receptor beta chains below, sequenced in a study of OX40 agonist ivuxolimab in advanced cancers. Library construction relied on the immunoSEQ multiplex PCR assay. Held by TCRdb, this immuneACCESS table contains in-frame sequences only and omits some clones. Under half of the omission traces to an unresolved V gene where checked; the cause of the rest is unknown. The sample profile shows tens of thousands of clones; around 86% of them were found once. The top ten clonotypes cover 0.7% to 0.9% of the sample. The material was CD4+ or CD8+ T cells sorted from blood, obtained in a trial of the OX40 agonist ivuxolimab. The receptors stem from an adult with an advanced solid tumor such as melanoma, head and neck, liver or kidney cancer.

This chain connects TRBV7-9 to TRBJ1-4; the match to TRBD1 covers 7 bases. The CDR3 length is 15 residues. Losses at the gene ends were 3 bases for V and 7 bases for J; bases not matched to a gene: 8. Looked up from germline, CDR1 is SEHNR and CDR2 is FQNEAQ (reference sequence). The CDR3 loop is CASSLTGQYGEKLFF. CDR3 sequence (DNA): TGTGCCAGCAGCTTGACGGGACAGTATGGTGAAAAACTGTTTTTT.

The CDR3 bases are TGTGCCAGCATCGAGGGGGGACTAGCGGGACAGATAAGCACAGATACGCAGTATTTT. It codes for CASIEGGLAGQISTDTQYF. V usage is TRBV28 and J usage is TRBJ2-3, with TRBD2 matching over 13 bases. V was clipped by 7 bases and J by 0 bases; unmatched bases: 13. The CDR3 totals 19 residues. Germline V lookup: CDR1 MDHEN, CDR2 SYDVKM.

V is TRBV30 and J is TRBJ2-7; TRBD2 matches at 11 bases. The CDR3 runs 15 residues. Germline loops: CDR1 GTSNPN, CDR2 SVGIG (reference sequence). The trim removed 3 bases at V and 3 bases at J, leaving 7 bases unmatched. CDR3 in amino acids: CAWRPTSGINYEQYF. The CDR3 DNA follows: TGTGCCTGGAGGCCGACTAGCGGGATTAACTACGAGCAGTACTTC.

The chain recombines TRBV5-4 with TRBJ1-1; D gene ambiguous. The germline V and J ends were trimmed by 4 bases and 1 base, with 17 bases remaining between them. This CDR3 contains 16 residues. Germline V CDR1 and CDR2: SGHNT, YYREEE (reference sequence). The CDR3 loop is CASSQVFHTPNTEAFF. For the CDR3, the DNA is TGTGCCAGCAGCCAAGTTTTCCACACCCCGAACACTGAAGCTTTCTTT.

The chain has TRBV20-1 and TRBJ1-1; D is unresolved. The germline V gene has CDR1 DFQATT and CDR2 SNEGSKA (reference sequence). V dropped 8 bases and J dropped 6 bases, with 13 bases sitting between them. This CDR3 is built from 11 residues. The CDR3 DNA is TGCAGTCCCTCCCGGGGAGCTGAAGCTTTCTTT. Translating it yields CSPSRGAEAFF.

The chain employs TRBV7-6 and TRBJ2-5; TRBD1 is a possible D gene (5 bases). The CDR3 covers 15 residues. Looked up from germline, CDR1 is SGHVS and CDR2 is FNYEAQ. Trimming took off 2 bases at V and 7 bases at J, with 17 bases between the two ends. Here the CDR3 reads CASSLYRSYKVTQYF. The CDR3, as DNA: TGTGCCAGCAGCTTATACAGGAGTTATAAGGTGACCCAGTACTTC.

V and J are TRBV10-3 and TRBJ2-3; TRBD1 is a possible D gene (5 bases). The CDR3 consists of 17 residues. Germline V lookup: CDR1 ENHRY, CDR2 SYGVKD. With 2 bases removed from V and 2 bases from J, the gap between germline ends came to 17 bases. The CDR3 DNA reads TGTGCCATCAGTGAGCCAGTCGGCAGGGTCATCACAGATACGCAGTATTTT. This encodes CAISEPVGRVITDTQYF.

J is TRBJ2-1 and V is TRBV15, with TRBD2 as a possible D gene (5 bases). Trimming removed 3 bases from V and 6 bases from J, with 9 bases in between. The CDR3 extends over 13 amino acids. The V gene's germline CDR1 is LNHNV and CDR2 YYDKDF (reference sequence). This chain's CDR3 is CATSRFTSNEQFF. The CDR3 DNA follows: TGTGCCACCAGCAGGTTCACTAGCAATGAGCAGTTCTTC.

DNA of the CDR3: TGTGCCAGTAGACCCGGGGGCCCATACAATGAGCAGTTCTTC. This encodes CASRPGGPYNEQFF. The chain combines TRBV19 with TRBJ2-1; D may match TRBD1 or TRBD2 (6 bases each). CDR1 and CDR2 (germline): LNHDA, SQIVND (reference sequence). This CDR3 is 14 amino acids long. Trimming took 6 bases from V and 4 from J, leaving 13 bases between them.

The gene calls are TRBV4-1 and TRBJ1-5; D remains ambiguous. V lost 3 bases to trimming and J lost 1 base, with 13 bases between them. Looked up from germline, CDR1 is MGHRA and CDR2 is YSYEKL. This CDR3 is 16 amino acids long. CDR3 in DNA: TGCGCCAGCAGCCAGGAGAGGATGCGGAGCAATCAGCCCCAGCATTTT. As protein: CASSQERMRSNQPQHF.

This chain connects TRBV28 to TRBJ2-3; 13 bases line up with TRBD2. From germline, CDR1 is MDHEN and CDR2 SYDVKM. The CDR3 sequence is 16 residues long. V lost 7 bases, J lost 2 bases, and 6 bases stayed unmatched. This CDR3 reads CASTGLAGEYTDTQYF. CDR3 bases: TGTGCCAGCACCGGACTAGCGGGAGAATACACAGATACGCAGTATTTT.

The chain employs TRBV7-9 and TRBJ2-5; possibly TRBD1 for D (6 bases). The CDR3 consists of 15 residues. The V end was cut by 3 bases, the J end by 3 bases, with 14 bases between. CDR1 and CDR2 (germline): SEHNR, FQNEAQ (reference sequence). The CDR3 is CASSFFGQNKETQYF. CDR3 bases: TGTGCCAGCAGCTTTTTCGGACAGAATAAAGAGACCCAGTACTTC.

V gene TRBV7-2 combines with J gene TRBJ2-7, with 8 positions matching TRBD1. CDR1 is SGHTA and CDR2 is FQGNSA in the germline V gene. This CDR3 is built from 14 residues. V was clipped by 3 bases and J by 1 base; unmatched bases: 2. CDR3 sequence: CASSLRTGSYEQYF. Here the CDR3 DNA reads TGTGCCAGCAGCTTGAGGACAGGGTCCTACGAGCAGTACTTC. Looking up the rest from reference TRBV7-2 and TRBJ2-7 gives the full variable domain: GAGVSQSPSNKVTEKGKDVELRCDPISGHTALYWYRQSLGQGLEFLIYFQGNSAPDKSGLPSDRFSAERTGGSVSTLTIQRTQQEDSAVYLCASSLRTGSYEQYFGPGTRLTVT.

The rearrangement links TRBV4-2 to TRBJ2-2, with 7 bases matching TRBD1. CDR1 and CDR2 from the germline V gene are LGHNA and YNFKEQ. The CDR3 runs 15 residues. With 4 bases clipped from V and 5 bases from J, the junction kept 7 bases outside the gene matches. CDR3 nucleotides: TGTGCCAGCAGCCTGAGGCAGGGGGAGACCGGGGAGCTGTTTTTT. Translating gives CASSLRQGETGELFF.